This TCR beta chain was sequenced for a study of blood T cell repertoires in COVID-19. Study-wide background: Specimens from acute and convalescent COVID-19 originated in the United States, Italy and Spain.

In the source study's methods: Nucleated cell counts were estimated from reference gene primer amplification. Clones were read by immunoSEQ multiplex PCR, and TCRdb kept only the in-frame ones, dropping some. V and J calls and clone size are given by that table; D and trimming were obtained from the DNA. The sample holds 380,000 or so clones; around 92% are singletons and the top ten take roughly 1.2%. Sequencing was done on a sample of peripheral blood. The sequence came from a man aged 35-49 years with acute or convalescent COVID-19.

CDR3 DNA sequence: TGTGCCAGCAGCTTGCAGCAGGAGGGGACTGAAGCTTTCTTT. Translated: CASSLQQEGTEAFF. The chain has TRBV5-6 and TRBJ1-1; tentatively, D is TRBD1 (5 bases). Germline CDR1 SGHDT, CDR2 YYEEEE. V shed 1 base and J shed 5 bases, with 12 bases lying between them. The CDR3 runs to 14 residues. Full variable domain (rest looked up from reference TRBV5-6 and TRBJ1-1): DAGVTQSPTHLIKTRGQQVTLRCSPKSGHDTVSWYQQALGQGPQFIFQYYEEEERQRGNFPDRFSGHQFPNYSSELNVNALLLGDSALYLCASSLQQEGTEAFFGQGTRLTVV.